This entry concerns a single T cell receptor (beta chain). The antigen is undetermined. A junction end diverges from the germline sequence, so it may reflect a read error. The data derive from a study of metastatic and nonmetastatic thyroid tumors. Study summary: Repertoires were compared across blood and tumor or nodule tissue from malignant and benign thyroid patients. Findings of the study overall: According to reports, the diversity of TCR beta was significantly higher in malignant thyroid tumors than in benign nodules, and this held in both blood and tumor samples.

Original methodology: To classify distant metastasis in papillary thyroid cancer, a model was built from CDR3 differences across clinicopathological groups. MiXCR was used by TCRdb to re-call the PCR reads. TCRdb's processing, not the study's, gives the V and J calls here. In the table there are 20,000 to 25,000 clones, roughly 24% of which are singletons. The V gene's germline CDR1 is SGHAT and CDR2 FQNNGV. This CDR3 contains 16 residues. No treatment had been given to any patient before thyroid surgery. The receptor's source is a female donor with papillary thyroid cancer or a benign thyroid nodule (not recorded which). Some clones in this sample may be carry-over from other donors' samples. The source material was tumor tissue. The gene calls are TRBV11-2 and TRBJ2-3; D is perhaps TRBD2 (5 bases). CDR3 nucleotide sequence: TGTGTCAGCACTTACGAGTACCGGGATGAGGTAGATACGCAGTATTTT. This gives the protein CVSTYEYRDEVDTQYF.